This T cell receptor (beta chain) is drawn from a study of cytomegalovirus exposure and HLA in healthy donors. Study summary: Ancestry clustering placed 70% to 85% of 350 to 500 genotyped donors in the Caucasian-associated cluster. Whole-study results and caveats: Later analysis showed most CMV-associated TCR beta chains appearing HLA-restricted.

These donors counted as nominally healthy when sampled, but unrecorded immune exposures were likely. Primers for the PCR totalled 60 Vbeta and 13 Jbeta. Repertoires were generated with immunoSEQ multiplex PCR, while TCRdb's copy carries only in-frame clones and drops some. The sample shows around 220,000 clones, around 80% of them seen only once. Turning to this clone: The antigen is undetermined.

This receptor was identified in a man aged 35 to 55 in good health and CMV-seronegative. Sequenced: PBMCs.

For the CDR3, the DNA is TGCGCCAGCAGCTTGGGCGGTCTAGCGGGGGGGAGGACAGATACGCAGTATTTT. Its protein product is CASSLGGLAGGRTDTQYF. This sequence joins TRBV5-1 and TRBJ2-3; 12 bases align to TRBD2. The J segment lost 3 bases and the V segment lost 0 bases, leaving 8 bases of the junction unmatched. CDR1 is SGHRS, CDR2 YFSETQ, per germline. CDR3 size: 18 residues. Full variable domain (outside the CDR3, taken from reference TRBV5-1 and TRBJ2-3): KAGVTQTPRYLIKTRGQQVTLSCSPISGHRSVSWYQQTPGQGLQFLFEYFSETQRNKGNFPGRFSGRQFSNSRSEMNVSTLELGDSALYLCASSLGGLAGGRTDTQYFGPGTRLTVL.